One sample yielded the 23 T cell receptor beta chains listed below, sequenced in a study of CD8 T cells in ankylosing spondylitis. TCRdb reprocessed the 5' RACE reads via MiXCR and lists one record per CDR3 protein. There are hundreds of thousands of distinct CDR3 sequences in the sample; roughly a tenth occur only once, and about a fifth lies in the top ten. The sequencing input was blood, either unsorted or a sorted T cell fraction (not recorded which). The receptors shown here come from a male donor with ankylosing spondylitis or in good health (not recorded which).

This clonotype was recorded many times. V and J are TRBV7-9 and TRBJ2-5; no clear D gene. With 1 base removed from V and 4 bases from J, the gap between germline ends came to 7 bases. The CDR3 length is 13 residues. In germline, CDR1 is SEHNR, CDR2 FQNEAQ (reference sequence). In nucleotides, the CDR3 is TGTGCCAGCAGCTTAGTCTTGCGAGAGACCCAGTACTTC. Its translation is CASSLVLRETQYF.

The genes are TRBV5-6 and TRBJ2-1; the D gene is possibly TRBD1 (6 bases). CDR1 SGHDT and CDR2 YYEEEE come from the germline V gene. V was cut by 6 bases and J by 1 base, with 17 bases left in between. The CDR3 has 16 amino acids. The CDR3 DNA reads as TGTGCCAGCACCCCCGTGGGGGCAAGATCCTACAATGAGCAGTTCTTC. The encoded protein is CASTPVGARSYNEQFF. The whole variable domain, remainder taken from reference TRBV5-6 and TRBJ2-1, is DAGVTQSPTHLIKTRGQQVTLRCSPKSGHDTVSWYQQALGQGPQFIFQYYEEEERQRGNFPDRFSGHQFPNYSSELNVNALLLGDSALYLCASTPVGARSYNEQFFGPGTRLTVL.

This clonotype was observed many times. The V gene is TRBV7-9, the J gene TRBJ2-7, with 9 nucleotides matching TRBD1. V lost 6 bases to trimming and J lost 4 bases; unmatched junction nucleotides: 7. The CDR3 runs to 14 residues. Germline lookup yields CDR1 SEHNR and CDR2 FQNEAQ (reference sequence). CDR3 in DNA: TGTGCCAGCAGAGCCGGGACAGGGTTGTACGAGCAGTACTTC. Residues: CASRAGTGLYEQYF.

This clonotype appeared many times. This rearrangement joins TRBV7-3 to TRBJ2-1, with 7 bases aligning to TRBD1. CDR1 and CDR2 from the germline V gene are SGHTA and FQGTGA. This CDR3 is built from 15 residues. After removal of 2 bases from V and 10 bases from J, the junction contained 11 bases not matched to a gene. The CDR3 loop reads CASSLDRAYRGEQFF. The DNA for the CDR3 is TGTGCCAGCAGCTTAGACAGGGCTTATAGGGGAGAGCAGTTCTTC.

This clonotype was counted at least ten times. The rearrangement links TRBV20-1 to TRBJ2-3; D gene unclear. Trimming pared 1 base from V and 4 bases from J, leaving 9 bases between. The CDR3 covers 13 residues. Germline-derived CDR1 and CDR2 are DFQATT and SNEGSKA (reference sequence). CDR3: CSARVRGSDTQYF. The CDR3, as DNA: TGCAGTGCTAGAGTCAGAGGCTCAGATACGCAGTATTTT.

This clonotype was counted many times. The CDR3 region has the DNA TGTGCCAGCAGCTTAGCCCAGCGGGGGGCGGAGACCCAGTACTTC. It codes for CASSLAQRGAETQYF. V is TRBV7-8 and J is TRBJ2-5; 9 bases align to TRBD2. V shed 0 bases and J 5 bases; nucleotides not matched to a gene: 4. Germline CDR1 and CDR2: SGHVS and FQNEAQ. CDR3 length equals 15 residues. The full variable domain, its missing parts supplied by reference TRBV7-8 and TRBJ2-5, is GAGVSQSPRYKVAKRGQDVALRCDPISGHVSLFWYQQALGQGPEFLTYFQNEAQLDKSGLPSDRFFAERPEGSVSTLKIQRTQQEDSAVYLCASSLAQRGAETQYFGPGTRLLVL.

The gene calls are TRBV5-1 and TRBJ1-6; 8 positions match TRBD1. CDR1 SGHRS and CDR2 YFSETQ come from the germline V gene. CDR3 size: 15 residues. The V and J ends lost 4 bases and 10 bases, in that order; junction bases with no gene match: 10. The CDR3 protein is CASSQSDRDGSPLHF. CDR3 DNA sequence: TGCGCCAGCAGCCAATCGGACAGGGACGGCTCACCCCTCCACTTT. Using reference TRBV5-1 and TRBJ1-6 for the parts outside the CDR3, the full variable domain is KAGVTQTPRYLIKTRGQQVTLSCSPISGHRSVSWYQQTPGQGLQFLFEYFSETQRNKGNFPGRFSGRQFSNSRSEMNVSTLELGDSALYLCASSQSDRDGSPLHFGNGTRLTVT.

This clonotype came up many times. CDR3 sequence (DNA): TGTGCCAGCAGCGTAGACGGGGCATCCTACAATGAGCAGTTCTTC. Its protein is CASSVDGASYNEQFF. The chain joins TRBV9 to TRBJ2-1; D might be TRBD1 or TRBD2, each matching 5 bases. The germline gives CDR1 SGDLS, CDR2 YYNGEE. The V and J ends lost 0 bases and 1 base respectively, with 8 bases between them. This CDR3 is built from 15 residues.

This clonotype showed up many times. The rearrangement uses TRBV9 and TRBJ1-2; TRBD1 agrees at 10 bases. Looked up from germline, CDR1 is SGDLS and CDR2 is YYNGEE. The V and J ends lost 0 bases and 7 bases, in that order; junction bases with no gene match: 12. The CDR3 is 17 residues long. The chain's CDR3 is CASSVEPTGTGAGGYTF. The CDR3 region has the DNA TGTGCCAGCAGCGTAGAGCCTACCGGGACAGGGGCCGGTGGCTACACCTTC.

This rearrangement joins TRBV5-1 to TRBJ2-5; 8 nucleotides line up with TRBD1. This CDR3 comprises 14 residues. The V and J ends lost 7 bases and 5 bases, in that order; junction bases with no gene match: 10. CDR1 is SGHRS, CDR2 YFSETQ, per germline. CDR3 bases: TGCGCCAGCGGACAGGGTTCAGTCATTGAGACCCAGTACTTC. It encodes CASGQGSVIETQYF.

The gene calls are TRBV28 and TRBJ2-1, with D maybe TRBD2 (5 bases). The V end lost 8 bases, the J end lost 10 bases, and 15 bases lay between the germline ends. Looked up from germline, CDR1 is MDHEN and CDR2 is SYDVKM. The CDR3 has 12 amino acids. CDR3 bases: TGTGCCAGCGGCCCCGGGGTCGGCGAGCAGTTCTTC. Translation gives CASGPGVGEQFF.

This clonotype has ten or more counts. The CDR3 loop is CASSSNRETEAFF. The CDR3 DNA reads as TGTGCCAGCAGTTCCAACAGGGAGACTGAAGCTTTCTTT. The chain links TRBV12-3 or TRBV12-4 to TRBJ1-1; D might be TRBD1 (6 bases). The CDR3 spans 13 residues. The V and J ends lost 4 bases and 5 bases respectively, with 11 bases between them.

The chain links TRBV5-1 to TRBJ1-4; no clear D. The CDR3 contains 15 residues. Germline assignment: CDR1 SGHRS and CDR2 YFSETQ. V gave up 2 bases and J gave up 6 bases, with 14 bases separating them. The CDR3 bases are TGCGCCAGCAGCTTCCGGGCCCCTGCGGATGAAAAACTGTTTTTT. Protein sequence: CASSFRAPADEKLFF.

This clonotype has a handful of counts. The rearrangement links TRBV5-1 to TRBJ1-1; possible D gene TRBD1, 5 bases. Germline assignment: CDR1 SGHRS and CDR2 YFSETQ. The CDR3 sequence is 16 residues long. The germline V and J ends were trimmed by 3 bases and 4 bases, with 19 bases remaining between them. CDR3 region: CASSSAGGGLSTEAFF. The CDR3 DNA reads TGCGCCAGCAGCTCCGCGGGGGGAGGGCTCTCCACTGAAGCTTTCTTT. Combining the CDR3 with reference TRBV5-1 and TRBJ1-1 gives the whole variable domain KAGVTQTPRYLIKTRGQQVTLSCSPISGHRSVSWYQQTPGQGLQFLFEYFSETQRNKGNFPGRFSGRQFSNSRSEMNVSTLELGDSALYLCASSSAGGGLSTEAFFGQGTRLTVV.

As to this clonotype: Given a much more abundant clone one base away, this may be a read error. V is TRBV2 and J is TRBJ2-5; possibly TRBD2 for D (5 bases). The CDR3 extends over 13 amino acids. The germline gives CDR1 SNHLY, CDR2 FYNNEI. Here the CDR3 DNA reads TGTGCCAGCGGAGGACTGTTACAAGATACCCAGTACTTC. Translation gives CASGGLLQDTQYF.

This clonotype showed up just a few times. The chain carries TRBV18 and TRBJ1-6; D ambiguous. Trimming removed 6 bases at V and 12 bases at J, with 15 bases between. Germline CDR1 is KGHSH and CDR2 is LQKENI. The CDR3 consists of 13 residues. This CDR3 is CASSFDPPGPLHF. Written as DNA, the CDR3 is TGTGCCAGCTCCTTCGATCCCCCCGGACCCCTCCACTTT.

The J gene is TRBJ1-2, the V gene TRBV5-1; the D gene is possibly TRBD1 (6 bases). Deletions cut 0 bases from V and 6 bases from J, with 15 bases between. CDR1 and CDR2 (germline): SGHRS, YFSETQ. CDR3 length: 15 residues. CDR3 amino acids: CASSLDDGGRNGYTF. The CDR3 nucleotides read TGCGCCAGCAGCTTGGATGACGGGGGGCGGAATGGCTACACCTTC.

This clonotype was seen ten or more times. J is TRBJ2-2 and V is TRBV7-9; no firm D call. Germline V gene sequence: CDR1 SEHNR, CDR2 FQNEAQ (reference sequence). CDR3 length: 12 residues. V was shortened by 4 bases and J by 7 bases, with 7 bases between the two germline ends. CDR3 in DNA: TGTGCCAGCAGCTCCCCCGGCGGGGAGCTGTTTTTT. Translated: CASSSPGGELFF. Complete variable domain (other parts from reference TRBV7-9 and TRBJ2-2): DTGVSQNPRHKITKRGQNVTFRCDPISEHNRLYWYRQTLGQGPEFLTYFQNEAQLEKSRLLSDRFSAERPKGSFSTLEIQRTEQGDSAMYLCASSSPGGELFFGEGSRLTVL.

V gene TRBV20-1 combines with J gene TRBJ2-7, with 9 nucleotides matching TRBD2. Germline CDR1 is DFQATT and CDR2 is SNEGSKA (reference sequence). This CDR3 contains 15 residues. With 3 bases clipped from V and 5 bases from J, the junction kept 11 bases outside the gene matches. The CDR3 here is CSASMGSGGSHEQYF. Written as DNA, the CDR3 is TGCAGTGCTAGTATGGGTAGCGGGGGATCCCACGAGCAGTACTTC.

This clonotype was seen at least ten times. V and J are TRBV5-1 and TRBJ2-1; 15 bases match TRBD2. The CDR3 contains 15 residues. V shed 4 bases and J 10 bases; nucleotides not matched to a gene: 6. Germline CDR1 reads SGHRS; CDR2 reads YFSETQ. This CDR3 is CASSRTSGGAKEQFF. The CDR3 DNA reads as TGCGCCAGCAGCCGGACTAGCGGGGGGGCTAAGGAGCAGTTCTTC.

Ten or more counts support this clonotype. This chain links TRBV5-1 with TRBJ2-3; maybe TRBD2 (5 bases). The CDR3 sequence is 14 residues long. Trimming took 6 bases from V and 3 from J, leaving 14 bases between them. Germline V gene data show CDR1 as SGHRS and CDR2 as YFSETQ. The CDR3 sequence is CASTIALGTDTQYF. The CDR3 region has the DNA TGCGCCAGCACGATAGCGCTGGGGACAGATACGCAGTATTTT.

Comment on this clonotype: This sequence may be a read error, since a much larger clone differs from it by one base. The chain is built from TRBV7-2 and TRBJ2-5; 9 nucleotides align to TRBD2. The CDR3 covers 15 residues. Germline V gene sequence: CDR1 SGHTA, CDR2 FQGNSA. The chain's CDR3 is CASSLKRGDEDTQYF. CDR3 DNA sequence: TGTGCCAGCAGCTTAAAGCGGGGGGACGAAGACACCCAGTACTTC.

This chain uses TRBV2 with TRBJ2-3; no firm D call. The V gene lost 4 bases and the J gene lost 6 bases, with 14 bases spanning the gap. The V gene's germline CDR1 is SNHLY and CDR2 FYNNEI. The CDR3 length is 14 residues. The CDR3 here is CASSVTPRADTQYF. In DNA, the CDR3 is TGTGCCAGCAGTGTAACCCCCCGGGCTGATACGCAGTATTTT.